The T cell receptor (beta chain) under discussion was sequenced for a study of cytotoxic CD8 clonotypes in ibrutinib-treated CLL. Study findings and constraints: Sampling times (in sustained-remission versus progressing patients) were not the same. Baseline clonality was higher than in age-matched healthy donors and moved in step with circulating CD8+ T-cell counts. Clonality went higher at ibrutinib response and then dropped back toward baseline at progression.

Sequencing was performed with immunoSEQ multiplex PCR; in TCRdb, only in-frame clones are kept and a portion is missing. Of approximately 11,000 clones in the sample, around 82% were seen once. Notes on this clone: Its cognate antigen is unknown.

Trimming at V came to 5 bases and at J to 1 base, leaving 7 bases not matched to a gene. The CDR3 has 16 residues. Germline assignment: CDR1 SGHVS and CDR2 FQNEAQ. The V gene is TRBV7-8, the J gene TRBJ2-2; 7 bases are shared with TRBD2. This sequence was found in a human donor with chronic lymphocytic leukemia. Specimen: PBMCs, collected at disease progression, from a patient treated with ibrutinib. As DNA, the CDR3 is TGTGCCAGCAGCCTATATGGCGGGGGGAACACCGGGGAGCTGTTTTTT. Translated: CASSLYGGGNTGELFF.